A single sample gave rise to the 32 T cell receptor beta chains below, sequenced in a study of T cells after posttransplantation cyclophosphamide. Assay: immunoSEQ multiplex PCR; the TCRdb copy retains only in-frame clones and omits some. The sample lists about 21,000 clones; approximately 98% were seen once. Sequencing was carried out using naive CD8+ T cells sorted from PBMCs. The receptors were gathered from a man aged 35-49 years in good health, CMV-negative, and a related stem cell transplant donor.

This clone occurred once. The rearrangement links TRBV15 to TRBJ1-5; 12 bases agree with TRBD1. The CDR3 is made up of 15 amino acids. Germline CDR1 is LNHNV and CDR2 is YYDKDF (reference sequence). V shed 0 bases and J 10 bases; nucleotides not matched to a gene: 4. The CDR3 sequence: CATSRDLGQGAPQHF. The CDR3 coding sequence is TGTGCCACCAGCAGAGATCTGGGACAGGGGGCCCCCCAGCATTTT.

This chain uses TRBV19 with TRBJ1-4; possible D gene TRBD1, 5 bases. Germline V gene sequence: CDR1 LNHDA, CDR2 SQIVND (reference sequence). V lost 3 bases and J lost 7, with 12 bases in between. This CDR3 is built from 14 residues. CDR3 sequence: CASSIVRDCEKLFF. As DNA, the CDR3 is TGTGCCAGTAGTATTGTCAGGGACTGTGAAAAACTGTTTTTT.

This clone was seen just once. V and J are TRBV7-9 and TRBJ2-7, with 11 bases that match TRBD1. The CDR3 consists of 18 residues. Trimming cost V 4 bases and J 2 bases; bases outside gene matches: 13. Looked up from germline, CDR1 is SEHNR and CDR2 is FQNEAQ (reference sequence). CDR3 region: CASSSGQGAREYTYEQYF. In nucleotides, the CDR3 is TGTGCCAGCAGCTCAGGACAGGGGGCGCGGGAGTACACCTACGAGCAGTACTTC.

This chain connects TRBV30 to TRBJ1-1; possible D gene TRBD1, 5 bases. This CDR3 contains 13 residues. V was pared by 0 bases and J by 4 bases, with 9 bases between. Germline assignment: CDR1 GTSNPN and CDR2 SVGIG (reference sequence). The CDR3 spells CAWSVGGFTEAFF. CDR3 in DNA: TGTGCCTGGAGTGTCGGGGGGTTCACTGAAGCTTTCTTT.

This rearrangement joins TRBV21-1 to TRBJ2-7; the table's D call TRBD2 went unverified against the DNA. TRBV21-1 is a recognized pseudogene. The CDR3 contains 17 residues. The CDR3 region has the DNA TGTGCCAGCAGCAAAGACAGCGGGAGGGCTCAGGGAGGGGAGCAGTACTTC. Its translation: CASSKDSGRAQGGEQYF.

The chain combines TRBV28 with TRBJ1-1; D call uncertain. V was clipped by 6 bases and J by 2 bases, with 13 bases between them. Germline lookup yields CDR1 MDHEN and CDR2 SYDVKM. CDR3 length: 14 residues. The CDR3 DNA is TGTGCCAGCAGCCCTTGGGAGGGTAACACTGAAGCTTTCTTT. Translating gives CASSPWEGNTEAFF.

For the CDR3, the DNA is TGCAGCGTTGATAGTGGAAACACCATATATTTT. Translation gives CSVDSGNTIYF. V is TRBV29-1 and J is TRBJ1-3; D gene unclear. V lost 3 bases and J 3 bases, leaving 3 bases between the germline ends. Germline V gene lookup returns CDR1 SQVTM and CDR2 ANQGSEA. The CDR3 has 11 amino acids.

This chain connects TRBV9 to TRBJ1-3, with 7 bases aligning to TRBD1. The V gene end was trimmed by 4 bases and the J gene end by 4 bases; junction bases not matched to a gene: 8. The germline V gene encodes CDR1 SGDLS and CDR2 YYNGEE. The CDR3 spans 15 residues. The CDR3 bases are TGTGCCAGCAGCTCGACAGGGAAAGACGGAAACACCATATATTTT. It encodes CASSSTGKDGNTIYF.

The chain joins TRBV7-8 to TRBJ1-5, with D possibly being TRBD1 (6 bases). Between the trimmed V and J ends, which lost 2 bases and 7 bases, there was a span of 18 bases. Germline V gives CDR1 SGHVS, CDR2 FQNEAQ. This CDR3 is built from 16 residues. DNA of the CDR3: TGTGCCAGCAGCTTAACGTCCACACAGGGACGGCAGCCCCAGCATTTT. It codes for CASSLTSTQGRQPQHF.

The chain has TRBV7-6 and TRBJ2-5; 7 bases are shared with TRBD1. In germline, CDR1 is SGHVS, CDR2 FNYEAQ. Trimming removed 4 bases from V and 4 bases from J; junction bases left unmatched: 21. This CDR3 is 19 amino acids long. The CDR3 nucleotides are TGTGCCAGCAGCTCGATAATGACGACAGGGATATTTACGGGAGAGACCCAGTACTTC. Its protein is CASSSIMTTGIFTGETQYF.

As for this clone: One end of the junction is discordant with germline, which a read error may explain. This chain links TRBV5-1 with TRBJ1-1, with 9 bases that match TRBD1. Looked up from germline, CDR1 is SGHRS and CDR2 is YFSETQ. CDR3 length equals 14 residues. The CDR3 sequence: CASRLDRGDTEAFF. In DNA form, the CDR3 reads TGCGCCAGCAGATTGGACAGGGGCGACACTGAAGCTTTCTTT.

J is TRBJ2-1 and V is TRBV29-1; TRBD2 is a possible D gene (6 bases). The ends were cut back, 8 bases at V and 6 bases at J, with 14 bases in the middle. The germline V gene has CDR1 SQVTM and CDR2 ANQGSEA. The CDR3 has 12 amino acids. The CDR3 DNA is TGCAGCCAATCGGAGGGTCTCAATGAGCAGTTCTTC. Translating gives CSQSEGLNEQFF.

The chain uses TRBV14 and TRBJ2-2; 9 nucleotides align to TRBD1. The CDR3 consists of 17 residues. Germline-derived CDR1 and CDR2 are SGHDN and FVKESK. After removal of 3 bases from V and 5 bases from J, the junction contained 10 bases not matched to a gene. The CDR3 sequence is CASSHETGTGMTGELFF. The CDR3 DNA follows: TGTGCCAGCAGCCACGAAACCGGGACAGGGATGACCGGGGAGCTGTTTTTT. Using reference TRBV14 and TRBJ2-2 for the parts outside the CDR3, the full variable domain is EAGVTQFPSHSVIEKGQTVTLRCDPISGHDNLYWYRRVMGKEIKFLLHFVKESKQDESGMPNNRFLAERTGGTYSTLKVQPAELEDSGVYFCASSHETGTGMTGELFFGEGSRLTVL.

This chain joins TRBV13 and TRBJ2-7; 12 bases agree with TRBD2. This CDR3 is built from 16 residues. V lost 4 bases to trimming and J lost 6 bases; unmatched junction nucleotides: 10. The germline CDR1 and CDR2 sequences are PRHDT and FYEKMQ (reference sequence). CDR3 residues: CASSSLAGGPWVEQYF. The CDR3, as DNA: TGTGCCAGCAGCTCCCTAGCGGGAGGGCCCTGGGTCGAGCAGTACTTC.

The chain has TRBV29-1 and TRBJ2-7; D remains ambiguous. Germline values: CDR1 SQVTM, CDR2 ANQGSEA. This CDR3 contains 11 residues. Trimming took off 1 base at V and 4 bases at J, with 5 bases between the two ends. The chain's CDR3 is CSVEGAYEQYF. CDR3 bases: TGCAGCGTTGAAGGGGCGTACGAGCAGTACTTC.

The genes are TRBV5-1 and TRBJ1-1; D is ambiguous. The CDR3 sequence is 11 residues long. Between the trimmed V and J ends, which lost 1 base and 7 bases, there was a span of 5 bases. Germline CDR1 is SGHRS and CDR2 is YFSETQ. The CDR3 region has the DNA TGCGCCAGCAGCTTGAATAATGAAGCTTTCTTT. It is translated as CASSLNNEAFF.

A single count supports this clone. This chain connects TRBV27 to TRBJ2-7, with a tentative D call TRBD2 (5 bases). Germline V gene data show CDR1 as MNHEY and CDR2 as SMNVEV (reference sequence). The CDR3 extends over 12 amino acids. V lost 5 bases and J 6 bases, leaving 11 bases between the germline ends. DNA for the CDR3: TGTGCCAGCAGTGCAGCCCGGGGCGAGCAGTACTTC. As protein: CASSAARGEQYF.

The V call is TRBV15, the J call TRBJ2-1; the match to TRBD1 covers 10 bases. The CDR3 extends over 14 amino acids. Trimming took 5 bases from V and 9 from J; bases not matched to a gene: 7. Looked up from germline, CDR1 is LNHNV and CDR2 is YYDKDF (reference sequence). The CDR3 is CATSPRDRGIEQFF. The CDR3 nucleotides are TGTGCCACCAGCCCCCGGGACAGGGGTATTGAGCAGTTCTTC. Full variable domain (outside the CDR3, taken from reference TRBV15 and TRBJ2-1): DAMVIQNPRYQVTQFGKPVTLSCSQTLNHNVMYWYQQKSSQAPKLLFHYYDKDFNNEADTPDNFQSRRPNTSFCFLDIRSPGLGDTAMYLCATSPRDRGIEQFFGPGTRLTVL.

The chain links TRBV27 to TRBJ1-5; a weak D match, TRBD1 (5 bases). The germline V gene encodes CDR1 MNHEY and CDR2 SMNVEV (reference sequence). This CDR3 is 15 amino acids long. With 2 bases removed from V and 7 bases from J, the gap between germline ends came to 15 bases. The CDR3 DNA reads as TGTGCCAGCAGTTTACAATACCCTCAGGGACAGCCCCAGCATTTT. Protein: CASSLQYPQGQPQHF.

The chain recombines TRBV28 with TRBJ2-2; the D gene is possibly TRBD2 (5 bases). This CDR3 has 16 amino acids. The germline CDR1 and CDR2 sequences are MDHEN and SYDVKM. Trimming stripped 6 bases from V and 3 bases from J, with 17 bases between. The CDR3 DNA sequence: TGTGCCAGCAGCCGGATAGGGCTAGCTTACACCGGGGAGCTGTTTTTT. As protein: CASSRIGLAYTGELFF.

V gene TRBV28 combines with J gene TRBJ2-1; TRBD2 matches at 9 bases. The CDR3 covers 14 residues. The junction had 3 bases not matched to a gene; V was cut back by 4 bases and J by 5 bases. CDR1 and CDR2 from the germline V gene are MDHEN and SYDVKM. The CDR3 DNA reads as TGTGCCAGCAGTTCCTTAGCGGGGGACAATGAGCAGTTCTTC. It yields the protein CASSSLAGDNEQFF.

The V call is TRBV28, the J call TRBJ2-1; 14 bases match TRBD2. Trimming at V came to 3 bases and at J to 10 bases, leaving 20 bases not matched to a gene. The germline V gene has CDR1 MDHEN and CDR2 SYDVKM. The CDR3 extends over 20 amino acids. For the CDR3, the DNA is TGTGCCAGCAGTTTCGTAGCCCACCGACTAGCGGGAGGGGGAGGCGAGGAGCAGTTCTTC. It translates to CASSFVAHRLAGGGGEEQFF. Full variable domain (rest looked up from reference TRBV28 and TRBJ2-1): DVKVTQSSRYLVKRTGEKVFLECVQDMDHENMFWYRQDPGLGLRLIYFSYDVKMKEKGDIPEGYSVSREKKERFSLILESASTNQTSMYLCASSFVAHRLAGGGGEEQFFGPGTRLTVL.

The V and J genes are TRBV9 and TRBJ1-5; 11 bases map to TRBD1. CDR3 length: 15 amino acids. The germline V gene encodes CDR1 SGDLS and CDR2 YYNGEE. Trimming took 4 bases from V and 4 from J; bases not matched to a gene: 4. CDR3 nucleotide sequence: TGTGCCAGCAGCCGGACAGGGGGCGTGAATCAGCCCCAGCATTTT. Translating gives CASSRTGGVNQPQHF.

This clone was picked up one time. This sequence joins TRBV9 and TRBJ2-7; 9 bases fit TRBD2. The CDR3 sequence is 15 residues long. V was pared by 3 bases and J by 4 bases, with 8 bases of the junction left unmatched. Germline V gene sequence: CDR1 SGDLS, CDR2 YYNGEE. CDR3 in DNA: TGTGCCAGCAGCGCCGGGGGACTAGCTAATTACGAGCAGTACTTC. The encoded protein is CASSAGGLANYEQYF.

The V and J genes are TRBV6-6 and TRBJ1-4, with TRBD1 matching over 9 bases. Germline values: CDR1 MNHNY, CDR2 SVGAGI (reference sequence). This CDR3 region has 16 residues. J lost 5 bases, V lost 2 bases, and 6 bases had no gene match. CDR3 region: CASSYEPGQGNEKLFF. The CDR3 DNA sequence: TGTGCCAGCAGTTACGAACCGGGACAGGGAAATGAAAAACTGTTTTTT.

The chain uses TRBV7-9 and TRBJ2-7, with 7 bases that match TRBD2. V was clipped by 5 bases and J by 0 bases; unmatched bases: 7. CDR1 is SEHNR, CDR2 FQNEAQ, per germline (reference sequence). The CDR3 consists of 15 residues. CDR3 loop: CASSRRAGNSYEQYF. CDR3 nucleotide sequence: TGTGCCAGCAGCCGTCGAGCGGGAAACTCCTACGAGCAGTACTTC.

V and J are TRBV7-9 and TRBJ2-3; tentative D call: TRBD1 (6 bases). This CDR3 is built from 14 residues. V lost 2 bases and J lost 4, with 10 bases in between. Looked up from germline, CDR1 is SEHNR and CDR2 is FQNEAQ (reference sequence). The DNA for the CDR3 is TGTGCCAGCAGCTTAACCAGGGGCCCAGATACGCAGTATTTT. Translated: CASSLTRGPDTQYF. The variable domain in full, completed from reference TRBV7-9 and TRBJ2-3, reads DTGVSQNPRHKITKRGQNVTFRCDPISEHNRLYWYRQTLGQGPEFLTYFQNEAQLEKSRLLSDRFSAERPKGSFSTLEIQRTEQGDSAMYLCASSLTRGPDTQYFGPGTRLTVL.

The V and J genes are TRBV28 and TRBJ2-2, with D possibly matching TRBD2 (7 bases). CDR3 length: 18 amino acids. The germline V gene encodes CDR1 MDHEN and CDR2 SYDVKM. V dropped 3 bases and J dropped 1 base, with 18 bases sitting between them. CDR3 sequence: CASSFLLGGAENTGELFF. The CDR3 region has the DNA TGTGCCAGCAGTTTTCTATTAGGGGGGGCCGAGAACACCGGGGAGCTGTTTTTT.

This sequence joins TRBV4-3 and TRBJ2-6; D ambiguous. Germline CDR1 reads LGHNA; CDR2 reads YSLEER. This CDR3 has 17 residues. Trimming removed 1 base from V and 0 bases from J, with 10 bases in between. In DNA form, the CDR3 reads TGCGCCAGCAGCCAAGGATCAGATTACTCTGGGGCCAACGTCCTGACTTTC. This gives the protein CASSQGSDYSGANVLTF.

J is TRBJ2-6 and V is TRBV27; 7 positions agree with TRBD2. Germline values: CDR1 MNHEY, CDR2 SMNVEV (reference sequence). Unmatched junction bases numbered 2, after V lost 0 bases and J lost 3 bases. This CDR3 has 16 residues. This CDR3 is CASSLSGGYGANVLTF. CDR3 coding DNA: TGTGCCAGCAGTTTATCGGGAGGGTATGGGGCCAACGTCCTGACTTTC.

The V and J genes are TRBV10-2 and TRBJ2-7; 7 bases agree with TRBD2. CDR1 is WSHSY and CDR2 is SAAADI in the germline V gene. The CDR3 totals 14 residues. V lost 4 bases, J lost 2 bases, and 5 bases stayed unmatched. The CDR3 DNA sequence: TGCGCCAGCAGTGGAACGGGAGGAACCTACGAGCAGTACTTC. Its translation: CASSGTGGTYEQYF.

The chain links TRBV5-4 to TRBJ2-5; 7 nucleotides agree with TRBD1. V was clipped by 3 bases and J by 5 bases; unmatched bases: 7. The CDR3 totals 14 residues. The germline V gene has CDR1 SGHNT and CDR2 YYREEE (reference sequence). The chain's CDR3 is CASSWGQSDETQYF. CDR3 DNA sequence: TGTGCCAGCAGCTGGGGACAGTCGGACGAGACCCAGTACTTC.